The source of this TCR beta chain is a study of early T cells in non-severe SARS-CoV-2 infection. One entry per CDR3 protein results from TCRdb running MiXCR on the 5' RACE reads. Of some 81,000 distinct CDR3 sequences detected, around 16% appear once; the ten largest clones hold approximately 2.9%. CDR1 SQVTM and CDR2 ANQGSEA come from the germline V gene. The CDR3 is 12 amino acids. Germline trimming cut 4 bases from V and 7 bases from J; bases unmatched to any gene: 4. A few counts support this clonotype. The J gene is TRBJ2-1, the V gene TRBV29-1; TRBD1 aligns across 7 bases. The receptor was isolated from an adult who was a healthcare worker with PCR-confirmed SARS-CoV-2 infection or an uninfected control (not recorded which). Material for sequencing was whole blood. Here the CDR3 reads CSVATGWNEQFF. The CDR3 DNA sequence: TGCAGCGTTGCGACAGGGTGGAATGAGCAGTTCTTC.